This T cell receptor (beta chain) originates from a study of blood T cell repertoires in COVID-19. Background on the study: Whether acute or convalescent, the COVID-19 samples came from the United States, Italy and Spain. Sample material is recorded as cDNA or gDNA derived from T cells, B-cell-depleted T cells, or PBMCs.

Original handling: Reference gene primers were amplified, and this amplification served to estimate nucleated cell counts. The assay was immunoSEQ multiplex PCR, and TCRdb's table has in-frame clones only and misses some. The DNA gave D and trimming, while V, J and clone size come from that table. Of 120,000 or so clones listed, about nine tenths were seen once; the top ten hold about 4%. Germline trimming cut 7 bases from V and 6 bases from J; bases unmatched to any gene: 13. Per the germline V gene, CDR1 is LGHNT and CDR2 is FRNRAP. The CDR3 has 16 amino acids. Sequenced input: peripheral blood. The rearrangement joins TRBV12-5 to TRBJ1-5, with 9 bases that match TRBD1. The TCR comes from a man aged 45-65 years with active COVID-19. The CDR3, as DNA: TGTGCTAGTGCCCCTCGGGGACAGGGTATCAGTCAGCCCCAGCATTTT. It specifies CASAPRGQGISQPQHF. Looking up the rest from reference TRBV12-5 and TRBJ1-5 gives the full variable domain: DARVTQTPRHKVTEMGQEVTMRCQPILGHNTVFWYRQTMMQGLELLAYFRNRAPLDDSGMPKDRFSAEMPDATLATLKIQPSEPRDSAVYFCASAPRGQGISQPQHFGDGTRLSIL.